The TCR beta chain under discussion was sequenced for a study of T cells in Graves' hyperthyroidism and ophthalmopathy. General study points: Before onset, ophthalmopathy was predicted by the model a median 6.5 months earlier.

Regarding this clonotype: Its matching antigen is unknown. A read error may produce the germline difference seen at one junction end.

Amplification of TCR beta CDR3 regions was performed using RNA transcripts as template. Primed by the HTBI set, a first-round RT-PCR was run on the TCR CDR3. TCRdb itself ran the multiplex PCR reads through MiXCR, one entry per CDR3 protein. Of 250,000 to 400,000 distinct CDR3 sequences detected, 12% to 15% appear once; the ten largest clones hold almost 35%. The material sequenced was blood. This sequence was found in a woman between 40 and 50 years old with Graves' ophthalmopathy.

CDR3 amino acids: CASKMVAEDNERFF. The DNA of the CDR3 is TGTGCCAGTAAGATGGTAGCGGAAGACAATGAGCGGTTCTTC. The chain recombines TRBV19 with TRBJ2-1; weak D call: TRBD2 (6 bases). The CDR3 sequence is 14 residues long. Germline CDR1 LNHDA, CDR2 SQIVND (reference sequence).